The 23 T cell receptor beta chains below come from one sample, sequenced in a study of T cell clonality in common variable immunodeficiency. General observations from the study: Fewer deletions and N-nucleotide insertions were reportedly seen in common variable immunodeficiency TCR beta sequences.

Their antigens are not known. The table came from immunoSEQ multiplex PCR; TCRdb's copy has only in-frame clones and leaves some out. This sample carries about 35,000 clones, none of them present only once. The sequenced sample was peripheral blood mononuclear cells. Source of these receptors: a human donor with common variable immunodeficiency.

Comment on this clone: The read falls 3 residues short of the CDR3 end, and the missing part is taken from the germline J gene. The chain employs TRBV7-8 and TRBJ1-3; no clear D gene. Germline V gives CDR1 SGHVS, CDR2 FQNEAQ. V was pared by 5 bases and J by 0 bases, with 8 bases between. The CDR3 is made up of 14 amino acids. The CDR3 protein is CASSPISSGNTIYF. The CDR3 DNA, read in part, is TGTGCCAGCAGCCCCATTTCCTCTGGAAACACC.

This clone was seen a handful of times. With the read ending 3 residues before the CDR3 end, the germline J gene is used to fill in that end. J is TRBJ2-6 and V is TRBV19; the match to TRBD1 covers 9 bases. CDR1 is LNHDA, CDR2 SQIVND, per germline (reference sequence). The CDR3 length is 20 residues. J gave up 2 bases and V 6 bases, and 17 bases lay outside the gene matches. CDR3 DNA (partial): TGTGCCAGTAGGCGATTAGGGGGTGGACAGGGGAAGACTGGGGCCAACGTC. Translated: CASRRLGGGQGKTGANV. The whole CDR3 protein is CASRRLGGGQGKTGANVLTF. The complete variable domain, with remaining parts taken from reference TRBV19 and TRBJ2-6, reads DGGITQSPKYLFRKEGQNVTLSCEQNLNHDAMYWYRQDPGQGLRLIYYSQIVNDFQKGDIAEGYSVSREKKESFPLTVTSAQKNPTAFYLCASRRLGGGQGKTGANVLTFGAGSRLTVL.

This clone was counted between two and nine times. The sequenced CDR3 bases are TGTGCCAGCTCACAGCCCCACCCGACAGGAAAGGGGCCCTACGAG. This gives the protein CASSQPHPTGKGPYE. The whole CDR3 region reads CASSQPHPTGKGPYEQYF. The rearrangement joins TRBV18 to TRBJ2-7; possibly TRBD1 for D (6 bases). The observed sequence ends 3 residues before the CDR3 terminus, with the missing tail filled in from the germline J gene. The CDR3 runs to 18 residues. Germline CDR1 is KGHSH and CDR2 is LQKENI. Trimming removed 4 bases at V and 2 bases at J, with 24 bases between.

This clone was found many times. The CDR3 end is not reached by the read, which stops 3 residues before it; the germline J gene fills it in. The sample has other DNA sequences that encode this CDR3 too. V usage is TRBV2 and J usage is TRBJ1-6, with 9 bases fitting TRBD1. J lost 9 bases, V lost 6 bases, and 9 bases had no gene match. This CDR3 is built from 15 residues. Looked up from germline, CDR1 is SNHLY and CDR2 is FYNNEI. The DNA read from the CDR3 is TGTGCCAGCAGCAGACCGACAGGGGGGACTTCACCC. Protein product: CASSRPTGGTSP. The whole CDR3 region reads CASSRPTGGTSPLHF.

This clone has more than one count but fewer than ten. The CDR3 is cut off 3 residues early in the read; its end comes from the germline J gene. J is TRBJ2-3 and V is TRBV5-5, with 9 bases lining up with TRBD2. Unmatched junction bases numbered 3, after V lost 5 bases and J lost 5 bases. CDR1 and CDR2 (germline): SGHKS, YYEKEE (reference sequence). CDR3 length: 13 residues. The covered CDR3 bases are TGTGCCAGCAGGGCGGGAGGGGGAGATACG. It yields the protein CASRAGGGDT. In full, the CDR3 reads CASRAGGGDTQYF.

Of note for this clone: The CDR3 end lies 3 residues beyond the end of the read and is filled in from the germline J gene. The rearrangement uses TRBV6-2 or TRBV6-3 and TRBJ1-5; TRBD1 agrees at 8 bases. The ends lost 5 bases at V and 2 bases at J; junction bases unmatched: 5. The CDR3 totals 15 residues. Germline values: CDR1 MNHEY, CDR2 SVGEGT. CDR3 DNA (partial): TGTGCCAGCAGTCCTCCGACAGGGGGCAATCAGCCC. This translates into CASSPPTGGNQP. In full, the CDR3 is CASSPPTGGNQPQHF.

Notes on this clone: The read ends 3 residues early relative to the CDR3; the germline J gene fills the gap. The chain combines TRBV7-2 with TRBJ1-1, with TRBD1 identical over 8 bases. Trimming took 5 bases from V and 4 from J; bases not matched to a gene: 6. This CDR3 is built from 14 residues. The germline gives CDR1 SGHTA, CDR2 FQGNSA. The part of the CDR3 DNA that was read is TGTGCCAGCAGCCCGGACAGGGTCGGCACTGAA. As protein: CASSPDRVGTE. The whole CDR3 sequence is CASSPDRVGTEAFF. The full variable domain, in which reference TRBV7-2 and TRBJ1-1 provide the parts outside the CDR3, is GAGVSQSPSNKVTEKGKDVELRCDPISGHTALYWYRQSLGQGLEFLIYFQGNSAPDKSGLPSDRFSAERTGGSVSTLTIQRTQQEDSAVYLCASSPDRVGTEAFFGQGTRLTVV.

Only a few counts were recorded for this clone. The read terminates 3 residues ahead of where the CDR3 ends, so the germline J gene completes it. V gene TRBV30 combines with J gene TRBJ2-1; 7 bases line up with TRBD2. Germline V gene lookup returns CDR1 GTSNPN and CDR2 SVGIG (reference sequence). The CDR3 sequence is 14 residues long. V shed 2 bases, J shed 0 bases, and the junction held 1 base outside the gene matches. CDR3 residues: CAWSSGTSYNEQFF. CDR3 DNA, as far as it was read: TGTGCCTGGAGTAGCGGGACCTCCTACAATGAG.

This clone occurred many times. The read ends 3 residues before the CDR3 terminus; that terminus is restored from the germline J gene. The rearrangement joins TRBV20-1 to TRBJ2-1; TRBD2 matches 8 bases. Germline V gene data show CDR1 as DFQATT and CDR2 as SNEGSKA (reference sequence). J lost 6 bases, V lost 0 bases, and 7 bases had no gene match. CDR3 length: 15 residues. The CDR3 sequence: CSARDPRLAPNEQFF. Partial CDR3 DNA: TGCAGTGCTAGAGATCCCCGACTAGCGCCCAATGAG.

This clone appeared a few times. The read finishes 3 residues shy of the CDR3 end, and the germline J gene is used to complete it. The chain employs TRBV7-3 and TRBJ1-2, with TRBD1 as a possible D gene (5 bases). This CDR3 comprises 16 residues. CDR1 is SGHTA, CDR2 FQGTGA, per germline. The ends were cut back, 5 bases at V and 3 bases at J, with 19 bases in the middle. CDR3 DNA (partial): TGTGCCAGCAGCCTAAACCAGGGATCCGGCTACTATGGC. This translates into CASSLNQGSGYYG. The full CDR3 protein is CASSLNQGSGYYGYTF.

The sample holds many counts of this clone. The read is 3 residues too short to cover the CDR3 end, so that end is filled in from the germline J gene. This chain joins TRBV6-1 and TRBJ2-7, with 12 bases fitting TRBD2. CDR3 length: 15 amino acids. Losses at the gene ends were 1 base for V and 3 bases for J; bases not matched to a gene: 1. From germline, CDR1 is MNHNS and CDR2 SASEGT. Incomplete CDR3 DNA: TGTGCCAGCAGTGAAGGACTAGCGGGGGTCTACGAG. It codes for CASSEGLAGVYE. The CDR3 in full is CASSEGLAGVYEQYF.

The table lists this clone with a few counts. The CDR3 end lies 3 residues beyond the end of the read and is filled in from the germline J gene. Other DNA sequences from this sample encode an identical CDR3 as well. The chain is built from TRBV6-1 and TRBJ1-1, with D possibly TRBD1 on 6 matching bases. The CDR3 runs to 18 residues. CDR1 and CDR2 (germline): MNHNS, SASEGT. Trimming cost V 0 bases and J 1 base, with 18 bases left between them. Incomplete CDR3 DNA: TGTGCCAGCAGTGAAGCCGCAACAGGGAGGGCCGGGAACACTGAA. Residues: CASSEAATGRAGNTE. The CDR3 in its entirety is CASSEAATGRAGNTEAFF.

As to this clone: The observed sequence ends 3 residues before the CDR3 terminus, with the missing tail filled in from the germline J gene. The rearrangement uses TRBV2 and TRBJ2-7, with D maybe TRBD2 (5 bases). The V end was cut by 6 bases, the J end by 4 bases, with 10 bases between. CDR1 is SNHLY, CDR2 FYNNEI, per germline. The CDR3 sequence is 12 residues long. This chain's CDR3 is CASRLGPYEQYF. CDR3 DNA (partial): TGTGCCAGCAGACTAGGTCCTTACGAG.

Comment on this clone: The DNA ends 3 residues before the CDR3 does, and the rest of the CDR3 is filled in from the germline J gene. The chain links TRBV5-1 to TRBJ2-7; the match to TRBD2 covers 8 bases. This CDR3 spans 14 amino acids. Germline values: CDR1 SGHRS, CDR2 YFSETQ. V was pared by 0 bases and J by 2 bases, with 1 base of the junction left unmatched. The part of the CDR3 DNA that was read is TGCGCCAGCAGCTTGGAGGGACTAGCCTACGAG. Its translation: CASSLEGLAYE. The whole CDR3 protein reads CASSLEGLAYEQYF. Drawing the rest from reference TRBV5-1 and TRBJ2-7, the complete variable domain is KAGVTQTPRYLIKTRGQQVTLSCSPISGHRSVSWYQQTPGQGLQFLFEYFSETQRNKGNFPGRFSGRQFSNSRSEMNVSTLELGDSALYLCASSLEGLAYEQYFGPGTRLTVT.

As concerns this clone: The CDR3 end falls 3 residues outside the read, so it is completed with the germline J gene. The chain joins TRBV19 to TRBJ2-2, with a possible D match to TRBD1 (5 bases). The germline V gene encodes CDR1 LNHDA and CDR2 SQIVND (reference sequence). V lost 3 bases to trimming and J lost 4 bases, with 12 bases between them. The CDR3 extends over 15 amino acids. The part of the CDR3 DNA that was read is TGTGCCAGTAGTATCGCAGGGCGGAGCACCGGGGAG. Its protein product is CASSIAGRSTGE. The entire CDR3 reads CASSIAGRSTGELFF.

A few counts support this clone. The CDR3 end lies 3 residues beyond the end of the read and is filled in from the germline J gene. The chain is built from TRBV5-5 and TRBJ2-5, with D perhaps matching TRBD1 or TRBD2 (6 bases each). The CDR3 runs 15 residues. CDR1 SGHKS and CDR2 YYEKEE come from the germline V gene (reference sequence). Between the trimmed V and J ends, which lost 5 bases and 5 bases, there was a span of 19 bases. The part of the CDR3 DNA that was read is TGTGCCAGCAGGTCTACAGGAGGGGGTTCGGAGACC. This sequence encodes CASRSTGGGSET. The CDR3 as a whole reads CASRSTGGGSETQYF.

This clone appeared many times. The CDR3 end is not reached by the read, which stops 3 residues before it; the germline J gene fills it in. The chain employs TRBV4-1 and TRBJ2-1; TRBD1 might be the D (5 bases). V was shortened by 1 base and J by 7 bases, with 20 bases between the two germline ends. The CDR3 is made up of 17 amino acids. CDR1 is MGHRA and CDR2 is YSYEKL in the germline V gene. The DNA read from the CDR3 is TGCGCCAGCAGCCAAGTCTTTAGGACACTGGCTTCTAATGAG. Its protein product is CASSQVFRTLASNE. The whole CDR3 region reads CASSQVFRTLASNEQFF.

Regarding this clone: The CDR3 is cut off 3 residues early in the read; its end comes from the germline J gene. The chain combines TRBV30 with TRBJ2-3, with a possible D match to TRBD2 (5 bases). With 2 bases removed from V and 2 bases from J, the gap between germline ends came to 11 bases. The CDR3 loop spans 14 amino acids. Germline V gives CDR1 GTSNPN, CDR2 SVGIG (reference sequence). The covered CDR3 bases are TGTGCCTGGAGTCGGGCGGGTTACACAGATACG. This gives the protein CAWSRAGYTDT. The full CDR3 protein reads CAWSRAGYTDTQYF.

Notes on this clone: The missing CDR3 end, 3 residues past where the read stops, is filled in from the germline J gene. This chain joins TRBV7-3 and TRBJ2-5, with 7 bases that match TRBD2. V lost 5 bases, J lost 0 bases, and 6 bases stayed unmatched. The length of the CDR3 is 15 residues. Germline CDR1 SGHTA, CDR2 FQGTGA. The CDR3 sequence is CASSRAGGDQETQYF. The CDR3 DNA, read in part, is TGTGCCAGCAGCCGAGCTGGGGGGGACCAAGAGACC.

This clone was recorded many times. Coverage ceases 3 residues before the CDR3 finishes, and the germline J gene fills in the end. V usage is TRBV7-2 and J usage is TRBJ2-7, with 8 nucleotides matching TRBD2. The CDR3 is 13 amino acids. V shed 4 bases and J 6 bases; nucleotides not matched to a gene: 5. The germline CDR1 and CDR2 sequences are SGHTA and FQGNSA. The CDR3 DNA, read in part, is TGTGCCAGCAGCTCTCTAGGGACTAGCGAG. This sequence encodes CASSSLGTSE. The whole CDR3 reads CASSSLGTSEQYF.

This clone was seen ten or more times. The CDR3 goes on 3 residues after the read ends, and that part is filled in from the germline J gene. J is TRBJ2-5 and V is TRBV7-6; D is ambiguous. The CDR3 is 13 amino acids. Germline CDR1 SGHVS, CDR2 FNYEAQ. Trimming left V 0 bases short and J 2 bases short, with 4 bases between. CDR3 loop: CASSLARQETQYF. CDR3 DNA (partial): TGTGCCAGCAGCTTAGCGCGGCAAGAGACC.

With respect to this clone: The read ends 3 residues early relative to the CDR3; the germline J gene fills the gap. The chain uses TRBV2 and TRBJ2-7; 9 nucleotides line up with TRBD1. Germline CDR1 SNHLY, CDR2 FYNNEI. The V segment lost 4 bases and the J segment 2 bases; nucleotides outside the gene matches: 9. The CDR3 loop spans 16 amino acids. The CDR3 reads CASSGSPGQGAYEQYF. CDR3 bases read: TGTGCCAGCAGTGGATCTCCGGGACAGGGAGCCTACGAG.

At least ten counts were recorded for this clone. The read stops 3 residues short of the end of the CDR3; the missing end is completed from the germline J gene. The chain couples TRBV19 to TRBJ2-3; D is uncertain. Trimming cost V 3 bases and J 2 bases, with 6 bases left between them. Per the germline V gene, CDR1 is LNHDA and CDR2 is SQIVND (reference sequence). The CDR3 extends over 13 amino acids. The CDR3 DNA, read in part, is TGTGCCAGTAGTATCCAGGTCACAGATACG. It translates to CASSIQVTDT. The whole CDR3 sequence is CASSIQVTDTQYF.